This entry lists 32 T cell receptor beta chains sequenced from one sample in a study of T cells after yellow fever vaccination. TCRdb used MiXCR to reprocess the 5' RACE reads, holding one entry per CDR3 protein. The table includes 200,000 to 250,000 distinct CDR3 sequences, 6% to 7.5% detected once. Source: CD4+ T cells sorted from PBMCs, taken 15 days after the yellow fever booster vaccination. The origin of the receptors is a man aged 30 to 45 who received the YFV17D yellow fever vaccine.

This clonotype was detected ten times or more. The genes are TRBV12-3 or TRBV12-4 and TRBJ2-3; D is undetermined. Between the trimmed V and J ends, which lost 6 bases and 6 bases, there was a span of 13 bases. The CDR3 length is 13 residues. CDR3 loop: CASSHLELDTQYF. The CDR3 bases are TGTGCCAGCAGCCACCTAGAATTGGATACGCAGTATTTT.

The rearrangement links TRBV28 to TRBJ2-7; D is perhaps TRBD2 (6 bases). V was shortened by 5 bases and J by 1 base, with 15 bases between the two germline ends. This CDR3 region has 15 residues. Germline CDR1 is MDHEN and CDR2 is SYDVKM. The CDR3 reads CASSAAGLHSYEQYF. DNA of the CDR3: TGTGCCAGCAGTGCCGCGGGACTCCATTCCTACGAGCAGTACTTC.

This chain links TRBV30 with TRBJ1-6; D unresolved. This CDR3 contains 12 residues. V was pared by 2 bases and J by 10 bases, with 9 bases between. CDR1 GTSNPN and CDR2 SVGIG come from the germline V gene (reference sequence). The CDR3 loop reads CAWSSAASPLHF. The DNA of the CDR3 is TGTGCCTGGAGTTCTGCGGCCTCACCCCTCCACTTT.

This clonotype appeared a few times. The chain is built from TRBV7-8 and TRBJ2-4, with D possibly being TRBD1 or TRBD2 (5 bases each). Deletions cut 0 bases from V and 5 bases from J, with 11 bases between. CDR1 and CDR2 (germline): SGHVS, FQNEAQ. The CDR3 runs to 15 residues. CDR3 loop: CASSLAPGRENIQYF. CDR3 bases: TGTGCCAGCAGCTTAGCGCCAGGGAGAGAAAACATTCAGTACTTC.

This clonotype occurred a few times. This rearrangement joins TRBV10-3 to TRBJ2-1; the match to TRBD2 covers 10 bases. Germline CDR1 and CDR2: ENHRY and SYGVKD. The CDR3 loop spans 15 amino acids. Germline trimming cut 7 bases from V and 7 bases from J; bases unmatched to any gene: 10. The CDR3 DNA sequence: TGTGCCATCAAGGACAGCGGGAGGGGGGGGAATGAGCAGTTCTTC. Protein product: CAIKDSGRGGNEQFF.

This clonotype has ten or more counts. The rearrangement links TRBV7-8 to TRBJ2-7; 10 bases fit TRBD2. The CDR3 is 16 amino acids. V trimming: 5 bases; J trimming: 7 bases; junction bases outside the gene matches: 14. CDR1 and CDR2 from the germline V gene are SGHVS and FQNEAQ. CDR3 coding DNA: TGTGCCAGCAGCCCCACTGTGCTAGCGGGAGCTCGGGAGCAGTACTTC. It translates to CASSPTVLAGAREQYF.

This clonotype came up a few times. The chain is built from TRBV27 and TRBJ2-2; either TRBD1 or TRBD2 may fit D (5 bases each). V was clipped by 3 bases and J by 5 bases, with 10 bases between them. Germline V gene data show CDR1 as MNHEY and CDR2 as SMNVEV (reference sequence). The CDR3 spans 14 residues. CDR3 DNA sequence: TGTGCCAGCAGTTTGCGAGGGGTGACCGGGGAGCTGTTTTTT. This gives the protein CASSLRGVTGELFF.

The chain couples TRBV29-1 to TRBJ2-7, with a weak D call TRBD1 (6 bases). The germline CDR1 and CDR2 sequences are SQVTM and ANQGSEA. This CDR3 has 14 amino acids. V lost 2 bases and J 0 bases, leaving 11 bases between the germline ends. CDR3: CSVESRGSSYEQYF. DNA of the CDR3: TGCAGCGTTGAAAGCAGGGGAAGCTCCTACGAGCAGTACTTC.

This clonotype showed up just a few times. V is TRBV20-1 and J is TRBJ2-3; D is possibly TRBD1 (6 bases). The CDR3 loop spans 15 amino acids. From germline, CDR1 is DFQATT and CDR2 SNEGSKA (reference sequence). The V end was cut by 0 bases, the J end by 3 bases, with 13 bases between. The CDR3 region has the DNA TGCAGTGCTAGAGACTGGGGGCGCAGGACAGATACGCAGTATTTT. Translation: CSARDWGRRTDTQYF.

This clonotype was seen more than once but under ten times. V gene TRBV2 combines with J gene TRBJ2-5; 10 positions agree with TRBD2. V was clipped by 4 bases and J by 5 bases; unmatched bases: 4. Germline values: CDR1 SNHLY, CDR2 FYNNEI. The CDR3 sequence is 14 residues long. This CDR3 is CASSALAGVETQYF. The CDR3 DNA reads as TGTGCCAGCAGTGCGCTAGCGGGAGTCGAGACCCAGTACTTC.

This clonotype appeared a few times. The rearrangement joins TRBV5-1 to TRBJ2-7; D possibly matches TRBD1 or TRBD2 (5 bases each). This CDR3 comprises 14 residues. Germline-derived CDR1 and CDR2 are SGHRS and YFSETQ. V was trimmed by 4 bases and J by 4 bases, leaving 15 bases between them. Written as DNA, the CDR3 is TGCGCCAGCAGCACCGGGACGCTGCATTACGAGCAGTACTTC. Translated, it gives CASSTGTLHYEQYF.

This clonotype was recorded at least ten times. This rearrangement joins TRBV20-1 to TRBJ2-7; 9 bases are a match to TRBD2. CDR3 length equals 13 residues. Germline V gives CDR1 DFQATT, CDR2 SNEGSKA (reference sequence). Trimming removed 6 bases from V and 2 bases from J; junction bases left unmatched: 5. CDR3 nucleotide sequence: TGCAGTGCGGAGCGGACTAGCGCCTACGAGCAGTACTTC. This sequence encodes CSAERTSAYEQYF.

This clonotype was observed many times. The chain employs TRBV2 and TRBJ1-5, with TRBD1 matching over 8 bases. The germline V gene has CDR1 SNHLY and CDR2 FYNNEI. The CDR3 has 13 residues. Germline trimming cut 1 base from V and 11 bases from J; bases unmatched to any gene: 4. The CDR3 sequence is CASSEGTGIAQHF. Here the CDR3 DNA reads TGTGCCAGCAGTGAAGGGACAGGGATTGCCCAGCATTTT.

This clonotype was observed a handful of times. This rearrangement joins TRBV20-1 to TRBJ2-3; D is unresolved. With 6 bases removed from V and 6 bases from J, the gap between germline ends came to 10 bases. This CDR3 spans 11 amino acids. Germline lookup yields CDR1 DFQATT and CDR2 SNEGSKA (reference sequence). DNA of the CDR3: TGCAGTGCCATCCACGGGGATACGCAGTATTTT. Its protein product is CSAIHGDTQYF.

This clonotype was seen many times. The chain recombines TRBV19 with TRBJ2-1, with D possibly TRBD1 on 6 matching bases. The CDR3 is made up of 14 amino acids. Germline CDR1 reads LNHDA; CDR2 reads SQIVND (reference sequence). The V gene lost 6 bases and the J gene lost 1 base, with 10 bases spanning the gap. CDR3 region: CASSGQRSYNEQFF. The CDR3 DNA sequence: TGTGCCAGTAGCGGACAGCGATCCTACAATGAGCAGTTCTTC.

This rearrangement joins TRBV12-3 or TRBV12-4 to TRBJ2-2; 8 nucleotides match TRBD1. With V trimmed by 5 bases and J by 6 bases, 8 bases remained unmatched. CDR3 length: 15 residues. Written as DNA, the CDR3 is TGTGCCAGCAGTCCCGGGACAGGCTGGTCCGGGGAGCTGTTTTTT. This sequence encodes CASSPGTGWSGELFF.

The V call is TRBV30, the J call TRBJ2-2; 8 positions match TRBD2. The CDR3 is 16 amino acids. V lost 1 base to trimming and J lost 5 bases; unmatched junction nucleotides: 9. Germline CDR1 GTSNPN, CDR2 SVGIG (reference sequence). The CDR3 DNA reads TGTGCCTGGAGTGGGGCTGTGGTAGCGGGAACCGGGGAGCTGTTTTTT. Protein: CAWSGAVVAGTGELFF.

In its sample, this clonotype was seen a few times. The chain has TRBV9 and TRBJ1-1; D perhaps matches TRBD1 (6 bases). Trimming shortened V by 0 bases and J by 0 bases, and 9 bases separated the two germline ends. The CDR3 has 15 residues. The germline V gene has CDR1 SGDLS and CDR2 YYNGEE. CDR3 region: CASSVAGAMNTEAFF. The CDR3 coding sequence is TGTGCCAGCAGCGTAGCAGGGGCGATGAACACTGAAGCTTTCTTT.

The rearrangement uses TRBV2 and TRBJ2-2, with a possible D match to TRBD2 (5 bases). CDR1 and CDR2 from the germline V gene are SNHLY and FYNNEI. V lost 5 bases, J lost 2 bases, and 12 bases lay in between. CDR3 length: 15 amino acids. CDR3 sequence reads: CASSPGSLNTGELFF. The CDR3 nucleotides are TGTGCCAGCAGTCCGGGATCGTTAAACACCGGGGAGCTGTTTTTT.

With respect to this clonotype: Given a much more abundant clone one base away, this may be a read error. This chain joins TRBV20-1 and TRBJ2-1; TRBD1 might be the D (5 bases). This CDR3 region has 12 residues. V was trimmed by 5 bases and J by 5 bases, leaving 10 bases between them. The germline V gene encodes CDR1 DFQATT and CDR2 SNEGSKA (reference sequence). CDR3 amino acids: CSAATENNEQFF. CDR3 coding DNA: TGCAGTGCTGCGACAGAAAACAATGAGCAGTTCTTC.

This clonotype has just a few counts. The gene calls are TRBV5-5 and TRBJ2-1; D remains ambiguous. The ends were cut back, 2 bases at V and 5 bases at J, with 14 bases in the middle. The CDR3 loop spans 15 amino acids. Germline V lookup: CDR1 SGHKS, CDR2 YYEKEE (reference sequence). In DNA, the CDR3 is TGTGCCAGCAGCTTAGTACTTGGGCAAGACAATGAGCAGTTCTTC. Protein: CASSLVLGQDNEQFF.

This chain connects TRBV25-1 to TRBJ2-3; TRBD2 aligns across 9 bases. After removal of 2 bases from V and 2 bases from J, the junction contained 5 bases not matched to a gene. CDR3 length equals 16 residues. Germline CDR1 is MGHDK and CDR2 is SYGVNS. CDR3 in amino acids: CASSEISGRTTDTQYF. The CDR3 nucleotides are TGTGCCAGCAGTGAAATAAGCGGGAGGACCACAGATACGCAGTATTTT.

In this sample, this clonotype turned up a few times. V gene TRBV12-3 or TRBV12-4 combines with J gene TRBJ2-2; no reliable D call. The length of the CDR3 is 14 residues. Trimming stripped 7 bases from V and 1 base from J, with 10 bases between. Written as DNA, the CDR3 is TGTGCCAGCATCTTTGACCAGAACACCGGGGAGCTGTTTTTT. It codes for CASIFDQNTGELFF.

This clonotype appeared many times. V is TRBV5-6 and J is TRBJ1-4; D ambiguous. The germline gives CDR1 SGHDT, CDR2 YYEEEE. This CDR3 contains 15 residues. The V and J ends lost 4 bases and 3 bases respectively, with 13 bases between them. CDR3 residues: CASSRTSGANEKLFF. DNA of the CDR3: TGTGCCAGCAGCCGAACCTCAGGAGCTAATGAAAAACTGTTTTTT.

This clonotype was recorded a few times. V and J are TRBV29-1 and TRBJ2-1, with TRBD2 matching over 7 bases. V shed 7 bases, J shed 6 bases, and the junction held 6 bases outside the gene matches. This CDR3 comprises 12 residues. In germline, CDR1 is SQVTM, CDR2 ANQGSEA. In DNA, the CDR3 is TGCAGCGCACGGCGCGGGGGCAATGAGCAGTTCTTC. Translated, it gives CSARRGGNEQFF.

This clonotype was counted ten times or more. The V and J genes are TRBV20-1 and TRBJ2-1, with TRBD2 identical over 10 bases. Losses at the gene ends were 3 bases for V and 6 bases for J; bases not matched to a gene: 8. Germline V gives CDR1 DFQATT, CDR2 SNEGSKA (reference sequence). The CDR3 loop spans 15 amino acids. CDR3 in amino acids: CSARESGRASNEQFF. CDR3 nucleotide sequence: TGCAGTGCTAGGGAAAGCGGGAGGGCCTCCAATGAGCAGTTCTTC.

This clonotype was detected a few times. CDR3: CSAAVTVGELFF. CDR3 in DNA: TGCAGCGCGGCGGTCACTGTCGGGGAGCTGTTTTTT. This chain joins TRBV29-1 and TRBJ2-2; D gene unclear. V was clipped by 7 bases and J by 7 bases, with 13 bases between them. The CDR3 sequence is 12 residues long. Germline V gene lookup returns CDR1 SQVTM and CDR2 ANQGSEA.

In its sample, this clonotype was seen a few times. The chain couples TRBV12-3 or TRBV12-4 to TRBJ1-2, with D unresolved. Between the trimmed V and J ends, which lost 1 base and 3 bases, there was a span of 9 bases. This CDR3 has 14 residues. The chain's CDR3 is CASSLGAADYGYTF. CDR3 sequence (DNA): TGTGCCAGCAGTTTAGGGGCCGCCGACTATGGCTACACCTTC.

This clonotype was counted only a few times. This chain joins TRBV6-2 or TRBV6-3 and TRBJ1-5, with 10 bases matching TRBD1. Germline V gene sequence: CDR1 MNHEY, CDR2 SVGEGT. Germline trimming cut 2 bases from V and 7 bases from J; bases unmatched to any gene: 11. The CDR3 loop spans 17 amino acids. The CDR3 loop is CASSYRTGGPPKQPQHF. CDR3 coding DNA: TGTGCCAGCAGTTACAGGACAGGGGGGCCTCCCAAACAGCCCCAGCATTTT.

Ten or more counts support this clonotype. The J gene is TRBJ2-2, the V gene TRBV29-1; D not certain. V shed 1 base and J shed 1 base, with 4 bases lying between them. This CDR3 contains 13 residues. In germline, CDR1 is SQVTM, CDR2 ANQGSEA. In DNA, the CDR3 is TGCAGCGTTGAAGCAGGGAACACCGGGGAGCTGTTTTTT. As protein: CSVEAGNTGELFF.

This clonotype was seen at least ten times. This rearrangement joins TRBV5-1 to TRBJ2-1, with 9 bases fitting TRBD2. The ends lost 0 bases at V and 5 bases at J; junction bases unmatched: 3. The CDR3 totals 15 residues. Germline assignment: CDR1 SGHRS and CDR2 YFSETQ. CDR3 DNA sequence: TGCGCCAGCAGCTTGGTAGCGGGAGACAACAATGAGCAGTTCTTC. Translating it yields CASSLVAGDNNEQFF.

To note about this clonotype: At one end the junction does not follow the germline gene, possibly because of a read error. The chain has TRBV20-1 and TRBJ2-7; D could derive from TRBD1 or TRBD2 (6 bases each). The CDR3 has 11 residues. The germline V gene has CDR1 DFQATT and CDR2 SNEGSKA (reference sequence). CDR3 in DNA: TGCAGTGCGAGAGGGGGGAACGAGCAGTACTTC. Its translation is CSARGGNEQYF.